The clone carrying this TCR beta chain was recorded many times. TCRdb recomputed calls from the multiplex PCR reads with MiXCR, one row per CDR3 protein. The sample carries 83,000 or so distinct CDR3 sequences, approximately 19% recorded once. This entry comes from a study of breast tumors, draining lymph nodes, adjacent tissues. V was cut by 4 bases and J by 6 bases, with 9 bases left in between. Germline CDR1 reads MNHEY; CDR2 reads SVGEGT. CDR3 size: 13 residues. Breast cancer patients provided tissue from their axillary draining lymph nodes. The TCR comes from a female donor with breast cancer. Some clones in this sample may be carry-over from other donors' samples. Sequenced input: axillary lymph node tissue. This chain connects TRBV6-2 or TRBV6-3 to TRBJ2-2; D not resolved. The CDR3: CASSWSQAGELFF. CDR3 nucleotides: TGTGCCAGCAGTTGGAGTCAGGCCGGGGAGCTGTTTTTT.